A single sample gave rise to the 21 T cell receptor beta chains below, sequenced in a study of OX40 agonist ivuxolimab in advanced cancers. TCRdb's table, derived via immunoSEQ multiplex PCR, lists solely in-frame clones and lacks some. This table holds about 95,000 clones, approximately 92% found once. Sequencing was performed on CD4+ or CD8+ T cells sorted from blood, taken in a trial of the OX40 agonist ivuxolimab. These receptors all come from an adult with an advanced solid tumor such as melanoma, head and neck, liver or kidney cancer.

The genes are TRBV2 and TRBJ2-1; TRBD2 is a possible D gene (6 bases). This CDR3 spans 15 amino acids. Germline V gene data show CDR1 as SNHLY and CDR2 as FYNNEI. V was pared by 8 bases and J by 0 bases, with 14 bases between. The CDR3 loop is CASAFAGSSYNEQFF. The CDR3 DNA reads as TGTGCCAGCGCATTTGCGGGAAGCTCCTACAATGAGCAGTTCTTC. Looking up the rest from reference TRBV2 and TRBJ2-1 gives the full variable domain: EPEVTQTPSHQVTQMGQEVILRCVPISNHLYFYWYRQILGQKVEFLVSFYNNEISEKSEIFDDQFSVERPDGSNFTLKIRSTKLEDSAMYFCASAFAGSSYNEQFFGPGTRLTVL.

This CDR3 is CATRTSGDTGELFF. CDR3 bases: TGTGCCACCAGGACTAGCGGTGACACCGGGGAGCTGTTTTTT. The rearrangement joins TRBV19 to TRBJ2-2; 10 nucleotides line up with TRBD2. CDR1 LNHDA and CDR2 SQIVND come from the germline V gene (reference sequence). The CDR3 loop spans 14 amino acids. J lost 3 bases, V lost 10 bases, and 5 bases had no gene match.

This chain uses TRBV9 with TRBJ2-2; D is uncertain. V lost 2 bases, J lost 6 bases, and 14 bases lay in between. Germline loops: CDR1 SGDLS, CDR2 YYNGEE. The length of the CDR3 is 15 residues. This CDR3 is CASSVSPLGSGELFF. CDR3 bases: TGTGCCAGCAGCGTCTCTCCGTTAGGGTCCGGGGAGCTGTTTTTT.

This clone was recorded a few times. The chain couples TRBV2 to TRBJ2-2; D is possibly TRBD1 or TRBD2 (6 bases each). In germline, CDR1 is SNHLY, CDR2 FYNNEI. CDR3 size: 14 residues. V was clipped by 7 bases and J by 6 bases, with 15 bases between them. The CDR3 reads CASKDVGGSGELFF. The CDR3 DNA sequence: TGTGCCAGCAAAGATGTGGGGGGCTCCGGGGAGCTGTTTTTT.

The chain uses TRBV19 and TRBJ1-2; 10 nucleotides match TRBD1. The V segment lost 6 bases and the J segment 2 bases; nucleotides outside the gene matches: 3. From germline, CDR1 is LNHDA and CDR2 SQIVND (reference sequence). CDR3 length equals 14 residues. CDR3 DNA: TGTGCCAGTAGCGCGGGACAGGGGAACTATGGCTACACCTTC. Protein product: CASSAGQGNYGYTF.

This clone has a single count. This chain connects TRBV5-4 to TRBJ1-1, with 9 bases aligning to TRBD1. This CDR3 has 16 residues. V lost 0 bases, J lost 1 base, and 4 bases stayed unmatched. Germline V gene sequence: CDR1 SGHNT, CDR2 YYREEE (reference sequence). The CDR3 DNA sequence: TGTGCCAGCAGCTTGGGACAGGGACAGGGGAACACTGAAGCTTTCTTT. It encodes CASSLGQGQGNTEAFF.

The CDR3 nucleotides are TGTGCCAGCAGCCAGACAGCGGCGATTGAAAAACTGTTTTTT. Residues: CASSQTAAIEKLFF. V usage is TRBV5-5 and J usage is TRBJ1-4; TRBD1 might be the D (5 bases). The CDR3 has 14 residues. The germline gives CDR1 SGHKS, CDR2 YYEKEE (reference sequence). V was shortened by 4 bases and J by 7 bases, with 14 bases between the two germline ends.

About this clone: At one end, the junction sequence differs from germline, possibly due to a read error. The CDR3 sequence: CASSSPPSGRALF. CDR3 DNA: TGTGCCAGCAGTTCCCCTCCTAGCGGGCGCGCCCTCTTC. The chain links TRBV6-6 to TRBJ2-1, with 8 bases fitting TRBD2. This CDR3 region has 13 residues. The germline V gene has CDR1 MNHNY and CDR2 SVGAGI (reference sequence).

The CDR3 sequence: CASMRTVGRTEAFF. The DNA of the CDR3 is TGTGCCAGTATGCGGACCGTGGGGCGGACTGAAGCTTTCTTT. V usage is TRBV19 and J usage is TRBJ1-1; tentatively, D is TRBD1 (5 bases). V dropped 7 bases and J dropped 5 bases, with 17 bases sitting between them. Germline values: CDR1 LNHDA, CDR2 SQIVND (reference sequence). CDR3 length equals 14 residues.

The chain has TRBV5-5 and TRBJ1-5; D is perhaps TRBD1 (6 bases). The CDR3 sequence is 17 residues long. Trimming shortened V by 1 base and J by 6 bases, and 20 bases separated the two germline ends. Germline V gene lookup returns CDR1 SGHKS and CDR2 YYEKEE (reference sequence). CDR3 sequence: CASSLYPGEGFTQPQHF. CDR3 nucleotide sequence: TGTGCCAGCAGCTTGTATCCAGGGGAAGGATTCACTCAGCCCCAGCATTTT.

The genes are TRBV2 and TRBJ2-1; 8 bases are a match to TRBD1. The germline CDR1 and CDR2 sequences are SNHLY and FYNNEI. Trimming took 7 bases from V and 8 from J; bases not matched to a gene: 4. CDR3 length: 12 residues. CDR3 in amino acids: CASTAGQDEQFF. In nucleotides, the CDR3 is TGTGCCAGCACTGCGGGACAGGATGAGCAGTTCTTC.

This clone was recorded once. The J gene is TRBJ1-4, the V gene TRBV5-8; weak D call: TRBD1 (6 bases). From germline, CDR1 is SGHTS and CDR2 YDEGEE. The CDR3 is made up of 15 amino acids. V gave up 5 bases and J gave up 5 bases, with 16 bases separating them. The CDR3 spells CASSRNRARNEKLFF. CDR3 in DNA: TGTGCCAGCAGTAGAAACAGGGCCAGAAATGAAAAACTGTTTTTT.

V gene TRBV2 combines with J gene TRBJ2-1; no reliable D call. CDR1 and CDR2 (germline): SNHLY, FYNNEI. The CDR3 totals 16 residues. Trimming shortened V by 2 bases and J by 6 bases, and 17 bases separated the two germline ends. The CDR3 DNA reads TGTGCCAGCAGTGAAAGTAGATTTTCTCTCCCCAATGAGCAGTTCTTC. Translated: CASSESRFSLPNEQFF.

The genes are TRBV29-1 and TRBJ1-4, with D unresolved. V was clipped by 4 bases and J by 7 bases, with 10 bases between them. The CDR3 has 12 amino acids. The V gene's germline CDR1 is SQVTM and CDR2 ANQGSEA. The CDR3, as DNA: TGCAGCGTTGGGTGGGTCGGTGAAAAACTGTTTTTT. It is translated as CSVGWVGEKLFF.

The rearrangement joins TRBV5-1 to TRBJ2-5; D is possibly TRBD1 or TRBD2 (5 bases each). Germline V gene data show CDR1 as SGHRS and CDR2 as YFSETQ. Trimming removed 3 bases at V and 3 bases at J, with 12 bases between. The CDR3 totals 14 residues. The CDR3 DNA is TGCGCCAGCAGCTCCGGGACGTCCAAAGAGACCCAGTACTTC. Translated: CASSSGTSKETQYF.

The chain employs TRBV6-6 and TRBJ1-2; maybe TRBD1 (5 bases). The ends were cut back, 6 bases at V and 3 bases at J, with 14 bases in the middle. Germline CDR1 MNHNY, CDR2 SVGAGI (reference sequence). The CDR3 has 14 residues. For the CDR3, the DNA is TGTGCCAGCAGCCCTACCGCGGGGGACTATGGCTACACCTTC. This codes for CASSPTAGDYGYTF.

CDR3 in amino acids: CASTVYGDTEAFF. In nucleotides, the CDR3 is TGTGCCAGCACCGTATACGGAGACACTGAAGCTTTCTTT. V is TRBV6-1 and J is TRBJ1-1; D remains ambiguous. The length of the CDR3 is 13 residues. Germline lookup yields CDR1 MNHNS and CDR2 SASEGT. V lost 7 bases to trimming and J lost 3 bases, with 12 bases between them.

In this sample, this clone turned up once. This chain joins TRBV11-3 and TRBJ2-2; D might be TRBD1 (5 bases). Germline V gene data show CDR1 as SGHNT and CDR2 as YENEEA. The ends were cut back, 6 bases at V and 5 bases at J, with 10 bases in the middle. There are 13 residues in the CDR3. DNA for the CDR3: TGTGCCAGCAGGCAGGGTCAGACCGGGGAGCTGTTTTTT. This gives the protein CASRQGQTGELFF.

This clone is a singleton in its sample. The rearrangement uses TRBV5-1 and TRBJ1-4, with a weak D call TRBD1 (5 bases). This CDR3 region has 17 residues. Germline lookup yields CDR1 SGHRS and CDR2 YFSETQ. Trimming took 0 bases from V and 2 from J, leaving 14 bases between them. Here the CDR3 reads CASSLGGTLSTNEKLFF. The DNA for the CDR3 is TGCGCCAGCAGCTTGGGGGGGACTCTTTCGACTAATGAAAAACTGTTTTTT.

The CDR3 loop is CASTPGRAGYYNEQFF. Here the CDR3 DNA reads TGTGCCAGCACTCCTGGCCGAGCGGGTTACTACAATGAGCAGTTCTTC. The chain has TRBV28 and TRBJ2-1; a weak D match, TRBD2 (6 bases). The CDR3 totals 16 residues. The V end lost 7 bases, the J end lost 3 bases, and 19 bases lay between the germline ends. In germline, CDR1 is MDHEN, CDR2 SYDVKM.

This clone was seen just once. J is TRBJ2-5 and V is TRBV4-3, with D perhaps given as TRBD1 or TRBD2 (5 bases each). Per the germline V gene, CDR1 is LGHNA and CDR2 is YSLEER. Trimming removed 3 bases from V and 13 bases from J, with 18 bases in between. This CDR3 is 13 amino acids long. The DNA for the CDR3 is TGCGCCAGCAGCCACCAACTAGGGGCCTCGCGGTACTTC. Encoded protein: CASSHQLGASRYF.